The rows below give T cell receptor beta chains drawn from one sample of a study of T-cell reconstitution after alpha-beta-depleted transplantation in children. TCRdb recomputed calls from the PCR reads with MiXCR, one row per CDR3 protein. The sample records around 380,000 distinct CDR3 sequences, roughly 11% being singletons. This material consisted of PBMCs from the stem cell graft donor, taken from the stem cell graft. These receptors came from a human donor who donated a stem cell graft to a child with acute myeloid leukemia. Both conserved end residues are part of each CDR3. The order of the fields is D gene, V gene, CDR3 protein. D genes are given only for firm matches.

>TRBD1|TRBV6-5
CASSSPRTGGNYGYTF
>NA|TRBV18
CASSPPTAGELFF
>TRBD2|TRBV11-1
CASSCQLLAGAQDNEQFF
>NA|TRBV5-1
CASSGGRTSTDTQYF
>NA|TRBV6-5
CASSYRGEYGYTF
>TRBD1|TRBV6-1
CASRPDRGDSNQPQHF
>NA|TRBV12-3/TRBV12-4
CASTLGGSSSEKLFF
>NA|TRBV7-2
CASSLALDGYGELFF
>TRBD1|TRBV6-2/TRBV6-3
CASKPPRGRGGANVLTF
>NA|TRBV12-3/TRBV12-4
CASSLGGQRYGYTF
>NA|TRBV12-3/TRBV12-4
CASRIMDSSEQYF
>NA|TRBV18
CASSPSGQGTNTGELFF
>TRBD1|TRBV19
CASSTGGADKSGANVLTF
>TRBD2|TRBV7-9
CASSLGTTRKAQYF
>NA|TRBV11-2
CASSLAEGVYGYTF
>NA|TRBV20-1
CSARTTGELFF
>NA|TRBV29-1
CSVEDSNYGYTF
>TRBD2|TRBV5-1
CASSFGLAGGVNEQFF
>NA|TRBV7-3
CASSSGDGHQETQYF
>NA|TRBV18
CASSPGIYNSPLHF
>TRBD1|TRBV5-1
CASSVGLGTVFETQYF
>NA|TRBV12-3/TRBV12-4
CASSLFFGSNQPQHF
>TRBD1|TRBV20-1
CSASARGDRNQPQHF
>NA|TRBV6-1
CASSAPGGHETQYF
>NA|TRBV29-1
CSVARDTNSYNEQFF
>NA|TRBV11-2
CASSSRAGTNEKLFF
>TRBD2|TRBV29-1
CSASTSPTAKNIQYF
>NA|TRBV6-2/TRBV6-3
CASSPRTSEAFF
>NA|TRBV7-2
CASSSNLDSGELFF
>NA|TRBV7-9
CASSLGALQPQHF
>NA|TRBV5-1
CATSFLGSASSYEQYF
>TRBD2|TRBV6-1
CASSEVPGGSDNEQFF
>TRBD1|TRBV5-1
CASSPGTGSSYNEQFF
>NA|TRBV10-3
CAISVGTNTGELFF
>NA|TRBV20-1
CSASMGVNYGYTF
>NA|TRBV5-1
CASSYGTTGNTIYF
>TRBD2|TRBV3-1
CASSQDRRLAETTLTDTQYF
>TRBD1|TRBV20-1
CSAVNPGTGTDTQYF
>NA|TRBV7-7
CASGLIGGAGETQYF
>NA|TRBV9
CASSVEGGFYNEQFF
>NA|TRBV6-1
CASSEYSALSYEQYF
>TRBD2|TRBV3-1
CASSKPGTSGGPGYF
>TRBD1|TRBV10-3
CAISESGQGQETQYF
>TRBD1|TRBV12-3/TRBV12-4
CASSFRTLSRQGVPYSNQPQHF
>NA|TRBV5-4
CASSFPGEVAEAFF
>NA|TRBV20-1
CSALAGTPGPDTQYF
>NA|TRBV7-8
CASSLDLKTEAFF
>NA|TRBV4-2
CASSQGSGLPNYGYTF
>NA|TRBV7-2
CASSFYGYGYTF
>NA|TRBV6-5
CASSYSTSTDTQYF
>TRBD1|TRBV5-1
CASRDVRGPGETQYF
>NA|TRBV29-1
CSVGGTGAREQFF
>NA|TRBV7-7
CASSLAWGTEAFF